This TCR beta chain was captured in a study of tumor and adjacent non-tumor tissue in lung cancer. Study-level background: There were 11 to 12 adenocarcinoma, a couple of squamous cell carcinoma and 1 small cell lung cancer cases. On average, productive TCRbeta reads reached 4 million to 4.5 million per sample.

Regarding this clonotype: A much more abundant neighbour one base away suggests this may be a read error.

This sample's RNA came from whole unsorted tissue. This non-tumor lung sample came from over 3 cm beyond the tumor edge. Newly diagnosed lung cancer patients had thoracic surgery in China, August–November 2014, without prior chemotherapy. A modified ARM-PCR protocol with three rounds of nested PCR amplified TCRbeta. Via MiXCR, TCRdb re-called the multiplex PCR reads, giving one row per CDR3 protein. This table holds about 110,000 distinct CDR3 sequences, 60% to 80% found once. This CDR3 has 15 amino acids. Germline V CDR1 and CDR2: MDHEN, SYDVKM. The chain joins TRBV28 to TRBJ1-5, with 7 bases matching TRBD1. The sample comprised distant non-tumor lung tissue. The TCR originated in a man in his 60s with non-small cell lung cancer. The CDR3 spells CTSSIQPGQNQPQHF. CDR3 DNA sequence: TGTACCAGCAGCATTCAGCCGGGACAGAATCAGCCCCAGCATTTT.